This T cell receptor beta chain appears in the sequencing data of a study of human T cells and chemical hapten exposure (dated by TCRdb to about 2021). Regarding the research as a whole: Libraries were combined into a pool for sequencing, and differences in TCR yield between samples came mainly from small differences in library volumes within the pool. The study tracked peripheral blood TCR repertoire changes in vivo during primary and secondary sensitization to the hapten diphenylcyclopropenone (DPC) in alopecia patients. Both TCR alpha and TCR beta chains were sequenced from each blood RNA sample.

Here is what the overall study found, with its caveats: After repeated subsampling, changes were observed in the strength of the expansion versus patch-test correlation and in the threshold at which the correlation became significant. DPC sensitization did not change how many TCRs were above 1 in 1000 frequency, and no evidence was found of alterations in global repertoire structure.

The library was produced with 5' RACE. TCRdb shows the sequencer as Illumina MiSeq. During library preparation, unique molecular identifiers were attached to individual cDNA molecules so that TCRs could be counted in a quantitative, reproducible way. As for the original processing: The median number of TCRs per sample was 95,638, ranging from 23,224 to 690,600. The Decombinator software suite was used to annotate the V, J and CDR3 of the TCR reads. For the PS versus PT1 abundance plots, all samples were subsampled to the same number of TCRs (28,000). TCRs were defined as expanded if absent before sensitization and observed at least eight times at the 2-week time point. Using fastp at Q25 and MiXCR, TCRdb reprocessed the public reads and kept productive beta chains. Here each entry gathers all rows of one CDR3 protein and keeps the most common genes and DNA. TCRdb, not the original authors, processed these V and J calls. The sample table records over 70,000 distinct CDR3 sequences; less than 20% of these occur just once. Of the sample, under 7.5% falls within the top ten clones.

Unfractionated whole blood was collected in Tempus Blood RNA tubes, and total RNA was extracted from that blood. Five or six healthy volunteers served as TCR sequencing controls and were bled at day 0, 2 weeks and 6 weeks. The germline V gene (reference sequence) gives CDR1 as DFQATT and CDR2 as SNEGSKA. The CDR3, from cysteine to phenylalanine, totals 11 residues. Here the CDR3 DNA is all that survives: 33 bases in frame from base 1. The germline ends are 2 bases apart after V is trimmed by 2 bases and J by 1 base. There are a few counts of this clonotype. Its target antigen remains unknown. No clone much larger than this one lies a single base away; base qualities are absent.

Here the chain combines TRBV20-1 and TRBJ1-2; too little of a D gene remains to name it. The receptor was derived from a female donor in good health. The CDR3 has the sequence CSARSNYGYTF. The base sequence is TGCAGTGCTAGAAGTAACTATGGCTACACCTTC.